Detailed here is one T cell receptor beta chain. The data belong to a study of CD8 T cells in Susac syndrome. This CDR3 spans 17 amino acids. Germline CDR1 reads MGHRA; CDR2 reads YSYEKL. After removal of 0 bases from V and 2 bases from J, the junction contained 6 bases not matched to a gene. An input of roughly 0.45 to 1 ug of RNA was subjected to reverse transcription using random hexamers. From the immunoSEQ multiplex PCR reads, TCRdb called clonotypes with MiXCR, one entry per CDR3 protein. Counted here are approximately 110,000 distinct CDR3 sequences, approximately 95% occurring once; the ten biggest clones make up roughly 0.33%.

This TCR came from a human donor with multiple sclerosis. V is TRBV4-1 and J is TRBJ2-1; the match to TRBD2 covers 8 bases. The sequenced sample was CD8+ T cells from PBMCs. CDR3 in DNA: TGCGCCAGCAGCCAAGATCTGGGTAGCGGGGCCTACAATGAGCAGTTCTTC. The encoded protein is CASSQDLGSGAYNEQFF.